Following are 28 T cell receptor beta chains from one sample sequenced in a study of cytotoxic CD8 clonotypes in ibrutinib-treated CLL. Assay: immunoSEQ multiplex PCR; the TCRdb copy retains only in-frame clones and omits some. This sample has 150,000 or so clones, with approximately 83% found just once. The material was PBMCs, obtained after 24 months of ibrutinib treatment. These receptors all come from a human donor with chronic lymphocytic leukemia.

The chain combines TRBV28 with TRBJ1-2; the D gene is possibly TRBD1 (6 bases). V lost 5 bases and J lost 5, with 9 bases in between. Germline V gene sequence: CDR1 MDHEN, CDR2 SYDVKM. The CDR3 is made up of 12 amino acids. The CDR3: CASSRGGYGYTF. The CDR3 DNA follows: TGTGCCAGCAGTCGAGGGGGGTATGGCTACACCTTC.

The rearrangement links TRBV19 to TRBJ2-3; TRBD2 matches 12 bases. V dropped 8 bases and J dropped 5; count of bases not matched to a gene: 11. The germline CDR1 and CDR2 sequences are LNHDA and SQIVND (reference sequence). The CDR3 is 16 amino acids. CDR3: CASSLDLAGGKDTQYF. The CDR3 bases are TGTGCCAGTTCTCTAGATCTAGCGGGAGGGAAAGATACGCAGTATTTT.

This sequence joins TRBV29-1 and TRBJ1-3, with a tentative D call TRBD1 (5 bases). The CDR3 sequence is 11 residues long. Germline V gene data show CDR1 as SQVTM and CDR2 as ANQGSEA. V lost 4 bases and J lost 8, with 9 bases in between. The CDR3 coding sequence is TGCAGCGTTGCCGGGGGGGACACCATATATTTT. The encoded protein is CSVAGGDTIYF.

The V and J genes are TRBV5-1 and TRBJ2-3; D may be TRBD1 or TRBD2 (5 bases each). Germline values: CDR1 SGHRS, CDR2 YFSETQ. The V and J ends lost 6 bases and 6 bases respectively, with 17 bases between them. The CDR3 spans 14 residues. The CDR3 reads CASTRWGTHDTQYF. The CDR3 nucleotides are TGCGCCAGCACCCGCTGGGGGACGCATGATACGCAGTATTTT.

The gene calls are TRBV7-2 and TRBJ1-1; possibly TRBD1 for D (6 bases). The germline V gene has CDR1 SGHTA and CDR2 FQGNSA. The CDR3 extends over 14 amino acids. Trimming stripped 6 bases from V and 6 bases from J, with 17 bases between. The DNA for the CDR3 is TGTGCCAGCAGGACGGGGGGGCGAATCGCTGAAGCTTTCTTT. As protein: CASRTGGRIAEAFF.

The V gene is TRBV7-2, the J gene TRBJ1-5; TRBD1 is a possible D gene (6 bases). The germline CDR1 and CDR2 sequences are SGHTA and FQGNSA. Trimming took off 1 base at V and 9 bases at J, with 16 bases between the two ends. The CDR3 length is 15 residues. This CDR3 is CASSLGWQGLRPQHF. The CDR3 nucleotides read TGTGCCAGCAGCTTAGGTTGGCAGGGGCTGAGGCCCCAGCATTTT.

This clone is a singleton in its sample. The rearrangement uses TRBV6-8 and TRBJ2-3; perhaps TRBD2 as D (5 bases). The germline gives CDR1 MNHGY, CDR2 SAAAGT. Trimming removed 6 bases from V and 2 bases from J, with 18 bases in between. The CDR3 sequence is 16 residues long. The CDR3 sequence: CASSRSIGILTDTQYF. The CDR3 nucleotides are TGTGCCAGCAGCCGATCGATCGGGATCCTCACAGATACGCAGTATTTT.

The chain employs TRBV5-1 and TRBJ2-3; 8 nucleotides line up with TRBD2. Germline lookup yields CDR1 SGHRS and CDR2 YFSETQ. The CDR3 consists of 14 residues. J gave up 5 bases and V 5 bases, and 7 bases lay outside the gene matches. The CDR3 loop is CASSPGGHGDTQYF. The DNA for the CDR3 is TGCGCCAGCAGTCCGGGGGGGCACGGAGATACGCAGTATTTT.

This chain joins TRBV21-1 and TRBJ2-7; TRBD2 is the table's D call, not checked against the DNA. TRBV21-1 is a documented pseudogene. This CDR3 has 15 residues. Here the CDR3 DNA reads TGTGCCAACTTCCCGGGACTAGCGGAAATCTACGAGCAGTACTTC. This codes for CANFPGLAEIYEQYF.

This clone was seen once. The chain employs TRBV28 and TRBJ1-2; TRBD1 agrees at 9 bases. The CDR3 runs 14 residues. The V and J ends lost 4 bases and 8 bases, in that order; junction bases with no gene match: 8. Per the germline V gene, CDR1 is MDHEN and CDR2 is SYDVKM. The CDR3 DNA follows: TGTGCCAGCAGTTCCGGGACAGGGCTGCGGGGCTACACCTTC. It encodes CASSSGTGLRGYTF.

V usage is TRBV4-3 and J usage is TRBJ2-5; no firm D call. Germline V CDR1 and CDR2: LGHNA, YSLEER. Trimming pared 2 bases from V and 2 bases from J, leaving 12 bases between. There are 15 residues in the CDR3. The CDR3 sequence is CASSQRNLAQETQYF. CDR3 coding DNA: TGCGCCAGCAGCCAAAGGAACCTCGCGCAAGAGACCCAGTACTTC.

This sequence joins TRBV28 and TRBJ1-6; D not certain. Germline lookup yields CDR1 MDHEN and CDR2 SYDVKM. The V end lost 2 bases, the J end lost 1 base, and 6 bases lay between the germline ends. The CDR3 is 15 residues long. Here the CDR3 reads CASSLPGSYNSPLHF. DNA of the CDR3: TGTGCCAGCAGTTTACCGGGGTCCTATAATTCACCCCTCCACTTT.

The chain joins TRBV7-2 to TRBJ2-5; D might be TRBD1 or TRBD2, each matching 5 bases. CDR1 SGHTA and CDR2 FQGNSA come from the germline V gene. Trimming cost V 5 bases and J 1 base, with 14 bases left between them. The CDR3 covers 15 residues. CDR3 in amino acids: CASSREGRFQETQYF. As DNA, the CDR3 is TGTGCCAGCAGCCGCGAGGGACGCTTCCAAGAGACCCAGTACTTC.

This clone has a single count. This chain links TRBV6-5 with TRBJ1-5, with D perhaps TRBD1 (5 bases). This CDR3 has 14 residues. Germline V gene sequence: CDR1 MNHEY, CDR2 SVGAGI. V was clipped by 3 bases and J by 4 bases, with 10 bases between them. CDR3 amino acids: CASSYGGENQPQHF. Here the CDR3 DNA reads TGTGCCAGCAGTTATGGAGGGGAGAATCAGCCCCAGCATTTT.

The rearrangement uses TRBV6-5 and TRBJ2-5; 7 bases map to TRBD1. Germline V gene sequence: CDR1 MNHEY, CDR2 SVGAGI. Unmatched junction bases numbered 13, after V lost 6 bases and J lost 6 bases. The CDR3 has 15 residues. The CDR3 protein is CASSASGGRGKTQYF. The CDR3, as DNA: TGTGCCAGCAGCGCATCAGGGGGACGCGGAAAGACCCAGTACTTC.

The chain has TRBV13 and TRBJ2-7; D is ambiguous. Germline CDR1 and CDR2: PRHDT and FYEKMQ (reference sequence). V was clipped by 6 bases and J by 5 bases, with 11 bases between them. CDR3 length equals 12 residues. The CDR3 bases are TGTGCCAGCAGTATTGCCTACCACGAGCAGTACTTC. Translated: CASSIAYHEQYF.

The J gene is TRBJ2-5, the V gene TRBV9; tentatively, D is TRBD1 or TRBD2 (7 bases each). Germline lookup yields CDR1 SGDLS and CDR2 YYNGEE. The CDR3 is made up of 16 amino acids. Trimming cost V 0 bases and J 5 bases, with 17 bases left between them. The CDR3 is CASSVGEGASVETQYF. DNA of the CDR3: TGTGCCAGCAGCGTAGGGGAGGGGGCTTCCGTGGAGACCCAGTACTTC.

The chain couples TRBV7-2 to TRBJ2-5; 7 bases fit TRBD1. This CDR3 has 13 residues. CDR1 SGHTA and CDR2 FQGNSA come from the germline V gene. V gave up 0 bases and J gave up 5 bases; unmatched junction bases: 0. CDR3 protein: CASSLARGETQYF. CDR3 nucleotide sequence: TGTGCCAGCAGCTTAGCCAGGGGGGAGACCCAGTACTTC.

V gene TRBV28 combines with J gene TRBJ1-1; TRBD1 is a possible D gene (6 bases). Germline V gene lookup returns CDR1 MDHEN and CDR2 SYDVKM. V was shortened by 7 bases and J by 11 bases, with 14 bases between the two germline ends. This CDR3 spans 11 amino acids. Written as DNA, the CDR3 is TGTGCCAGCATATACAGGGAACTGGCTTTCTTT. Amino acid sequence: CASIYRELAFF.

The chain recombines TRBV4-3 with TRBJ1-2; TRBD1 might be the D (5 bases). The CDR3 is 15 residues long. Germline V lookup: CDR1 LGHNA, CDR2 YSLEER. Trimming shortened V by 4 bases and J by 8 bases, and 20 bases separated the two germline ends. Here the CDR3 DNA reads TGCGCCAGCAGCCTAGGGACGGGTAGTTTAGCGGGCTACACCTTC. This gives the protein CASSLGTGSLAGYTF.

V is TRBV6-1 and J is TRBJ1-2; a weak D match, TRBD1 (5 bases). There are 15 residues in the CDR3. Trimming shortened V by 1 base and J by 4 bases, and 13 bases separated the two germline ends. The germline CDR1 and CDR2 sequences are MNHNS and SASEGT. The CDR3 is CASSEGGGATYGYTF. The CDR3 DNA is TGTGCCAGCAGTGAAGGGGGAGGGGCAACCTATGGCTACACCTTC.

The chain recombines TRBV14 with TRBJ2-7, with 9 nucleotides matching TRBD1. The V gene end was trimmed by 1 base and the J gene end by 5 bases; junction bases not matched to a gene: 3. The CDR3 extends over 14 amino acids. Germline CDR1 is SGHDN and CDR2 is FVKESK. This chain's CDR3 is CASSQGTGVDEQYF. Here the CDR3 DNA reads TGTGCCAGCAGCCAAGGGACAGGGGTCGACGAGCAGTACTTC. Using reference TRBV14 and TRBJ2-7 for the parts outside the CDR3, the full variable domain is EAGVTQFPSHSVIEKGQTVTLRCDPISGHDNLYWYRRVMGKEIKFLLHFVKESKQDESGMPNNRFLAERTGGTYSTLKVQPAELEDSGVYFCASSQGTGVDEQYFGPGTRLTVT.

CDR3 sequence reads: CASSPLAMMGGETQYF. CDR3 nucleotide sequence: TGCGCCAGCAGCCCGTTAGCTATGATGGGAGGGGAGACCCAGTACTTC. V usage is TRBV5-1 and J usage is TRBJ2-5; TRBD2 agrees at 7 bases. Losses at the gene ends were 4 bases for V and 5 bases for J; bases not matched to a gene: 14. The germline CDR1 and CDR2 sequences are SGHRS and YFSETQ. The CDR3 loop spans 16 amino acids.

The J gene is TRBJ1-2, the V gene TRBV10-3, with 9 bases that match TRBD1. This CDR3 has 13 residues. The germline V gene encodes CDR1 ENHRY and CDR2 SYGVKD. V lost 8 bases to trimming and J lost 7 bases; unmatched junction nucleotides: 8. The CDR3 DNA sequence: TGTGCCATCTGGACAGGGGAAAAGGGTGGCTACACCTTC. This sequence encodes CAIWTGEKGGYTF.

The rearrangement links TRBV19 to TRBJ1-4, with TRBD1 matching 8 bases. CDR3 length: 14 residues. Germline V gene data show CDR1 as LNHDA and CDR2 as SQIVND (reference sequence). V lost 6 bases, J lost 3 bases, and 3 bases stayed unmatched. This CDR3 reads CASSNRGANEKLFF. For the CDR3, the DNA is TGTGCCAGTAGCAACAGGGGGGCTAATGAAAAACTGTTTTTT.

This clone was detected only once. The chain recombines TRBV5-6 with TRBJ1-5; tentatively, D is TRBD1 (5 bases). Germline lookup yields CDR1 SGHDT and CDR2 YYEEEE. Between the trimmed V and J ends, which lost 2 bases and 0 bases, there was a span of 9 bases. CDR3 length: 15 residues. CDR3 sequence reads: CASSFGGYSNQPQHF. CDR3 DNA sequence: TGTGCCAGCAGCTTCGGGGGGTATAGCAATCAGCCCCAGCATTTT. Based on the CDR3 plus reference TRBV5-6 and TRBJ1-5, the full variable domain is DAGVTQSPTHLIKTRGQQVTLRCSPKSGHDTVSWYQQALGQGPQFIFQYYEEEERQRGNFPDRFSGHQFPNYSSELNVNALLLGDSALYLCASSFGGYSNQPQHFGDGTRLSIL.

The V gene is TRBV7-8, the J gene TRBJ1-5, with 7 positions matching TRBD1. Losses at the gene ends were 0 bases for V and 4 bases for J; bases not matched to a gene: 9. CDR3 length: 17 amino acids. CDR1 is SGHVS, CDR2 FQNEAQ, per germline. In DNA, the CDR3 is TGTGCCAGCAGCTTAGCGCGATTGGGACAGAAAAATCAGCCCCAGCATTTT. The encoded protein is CASSLARLGQKNQPQHF.

This chain connects TRBV7-2 to TRBJ2-7; the D is unclear. V was pared by 3 bases and J by 2 bases, with 2 bases between. Germline V gene lookup returns CDR1 SGHTA and CDR2 FQGNSA. There are 11 residues in the CDR3. Written as DNA, the CDR3 is TGTGCCAGCAGCTTTGCCTACGAGCAGTACTTC. This encodes CASSFAYEQYF. The whole variable domain, remainder taken from reference TRBV7-2 and TRBJ2-7, is GAGVSQSPSNKVTEKGKDVELRCDPISGHTALYWYRQSLGQGLEFLIYFQGNSAPDKSGLPSDRFSAERTGGSVSTLTIQRTQQEDSAVYLCASSFAYEQYFGPGTRLTVT.